This TCR beta chain was found in a study of T cells in Graves' hyperthyroidism and ophthalmopathy. Amplification yielded TCR beta CDR3 regions, with RNA transcripts as the source. Initially, a first-round RT-PCR of the TCR CDR3 employed the HTBI primer set. TCRdb ran MiXCR on the multiplex PCR reads and lists one entry per CDR3 protein. The sample has around 250,000 distinct CDR3 sequences, approximately 15% seen once; the top ten hold about an eighth. The germline V and J ends were trimmed by 0 bases and 5 bases, with 8 bases remaining between them. This CDR3 region has 13 residues. The rearrangement links TRBV12-3 or TRBV12-4 to TRBJ2-7; D possibly corresponds to TRBD2 (5 bases). Specimen: blood. The receptor was derived from a woman in her thirties or forties with Graves' hyperthyroidism that later progressed to Graves' ophthalmopathy. CDR3 region: CASSLAGVNEQYF. For the CDR3, the DNA is TGTGCCAGCAGTTTAGCGGGAGTTAACGAGCAGTACTTC.